These 10 T cell receptor beta chains were all obtained from the same sample, sequenced in a study of T cell repertoires in cytomegalovirus infection. TCRdb ran MiXCR on the reads and lists one entry per CDR3 protein. The sample includes just under 500,000 distinct CDR3 sequences, about 33% of them seen just once. Which antigens these TCRs recognize remains unknown. The starting material was cultured PBMCs, obtained from culture after CMV antigen stimulation. The source of these receptors is a human donor in good health (CMV status not recorded). Some clones in this sample may be carry-over from other donors' samples.

Here the CDR3 reads CASRSGAGEFWNTEAFF. The CDR3 region has the DNA TGCGCCAGCAGGTCGGGGGCAGGGGAGTTTTGGAACACTGAAGCTTTCTTT. The chain couples TRBV5-1 to TRBJ1-1; D might be TRBD1 (6 bases). The CDR3 totals 17 residues. V was shortened by 5 bases and J by 1 base, with 21 bases between the two germline ends. CDR1 SGHRS and CDR2 YFSETQ come from the germline V gene.

The chain has TRBV5-1 and TRBJ1-5; the D gene is possibly TRBD1 (5 bases). The CDR3 is made up of 15 amino acids. V was clipped by 1 base and J by 5 bases, with 13 bases between them. CDR1 is SGHRS and CDR2 is YFSETQ in the germline V gene. The CDR3 region has the DNA TGCGCCAGCAGCTTGTTTGTGGGGGATTATCAGCCCCAGCATTTT. The encoded protein is CASSLFVGDYQPQHF.

The sample holds many counts of this clonotype. The V gene is TRBV7-2, the J gene TRBJ2-3, with 9 nucleotides matching TRBD2. Germline V lookup: CDR1 SGHTA, CDR2 FQGNSA. Trimming at V came to 5 bases and at J to 3 bases, leaving 9 bases not matched to a gene. This CDR3 contains 16 residues. DNA of the CDR3: TGTGCCAGCAGCCGAGAGAGACTAGCGGAAACAGATACGCAGTATTTT. Protein product: CASSRERLAETDTQYF.

In its sample, this clonotype was seen once. V usage is TRBV12-5 and J usage is TRBJ1-1, with TRBD1 identical over 7 bases. The CDR3 has 12 residues. CDR1 LGHNT and CDR2 FRNRAP come from the germline V gene. The junction had 3 bases not matched to a gene; V was cut back by 5 bases and J by 6 bases. The CDR3 DNA is TGTGCTAGTGGTAAGGACAGGCCTGAAGCTTTCTTT. Protein: CASGKDRPEAFF. Supplemented by reference TRBV12-5 and TRBJ1-1, the full variable domain reads DARVTQTPRHKVTEMGQEVTMRCQPILGHNTVFWYRQTMMQGLELLAYFRNRAPLDDSGMPKDRFSAEMPDATLATLKIQPSEPRDSAVYFCASGKDRPEAFFGQGTRLTVV.

J is TRBJ2-7 and V is TRBV28; 7 nucleotides line up with TRBD2. CDR1 MDHEN and CDR2 SYDVKM come from the germline V gene. Losses at the gene ends were 4 bases for V and 10 bases for J; bases not matched to a gene: 4. The CDR3 is 11 residues long. CDR3 sequence reads: CASSSRGVQYF. The DNA of the CDR3 is TGTGCCAGCAGTTCCCGGGGGGTTCAGTACTTC. Combining the CDR3 with reference TRBV28 and TRBJ2-7 gives the whole variable domain DVKVTQSSRYLVKRTGEKVFLECVQDMDHENMFWYRQDPGLGLRLIYFSYDVKMKEKGDIPEGYSVSREKKERFSLILESASTNQTSMYLCASSSRGVQYFGPGTRLTVT.

The V and J genes are TRBV3-1 and TRBJ1-5, with no clear D. In germline, CDR1 is LGHDT, CDR2 YNNKEL (reference sequence). The CDR3 has 16 amino acids. V shed 0 bases and J shed 6 bases, with 15 bases lying between them. CDR3 loop: CASSQDGLGESQPQHF. The CDR3 nucleotides are TGTGCCAGCAGCCAAGATGGTCTCGGGGAGAGTCAGCCCCAGCATTTT.

This clonotype was seen a handful of times. The V gene is TRBV12-5, the J gene TRBJ1-1, with D hard to call. The CDR3 length is 14 residues. Trimming pared 3 bases from V and 0 bases from J, leaving 8 bases between. Germline CDR1 reads LGHNT; CDR2 reads FRNRAP. Here the CDR3 reads CASGFLAMNTEAFF. The CDR3 DNA reads as TGTGCTAGTGGTTTTCTAGCAATGAACACTGAAGCTTTCTTT.

This clonotype was seen a handful of times. The chain couples TRBV19 to TRBJ1-1; no clear D gene. V lost 5 bases, J lost 2 bases, and 9 bases lay in between. The CDR3 is made up of 13 amino acids. Germline values: CDR1 LNHDA, CDR2 SQIVND (reference sequence). The CDR3 bases are TGTGCCAGTAGTGTCACAGTCAACACTGAAGCTTTCTTT. It translates to CASSVTVNTEAFF.

This clonotype turned up a few times. The chain employs TRBV28 and TRBJ2-7; D remains ambiguous. Germline V gene data show CDR1 as MDHEN and CDR2 as SYDVKM. The ends were cut back, 4 bases at V and 2 bases at J, with 15 bases in the middle. CDR3 size: 15 residues. The CDR3 DNA sequence: TGTGCCAGCAGTTCCTTGACGGAAAATACCTACGAGCAGTACTTC. Amino acid sequence: CASSSLTENTYEQYF.

This clonotype was seen more than once but under ten times. The J gene is TRBJ1-1, the V gene TRBV12-3 or TRBV12-4; 7 bases are shared with TRBD1. This CDR3 is 14 amino acids long. V shed 7 bases, J shed 1 base, and the junction held 6 bases outside the gene matches. Here the CDR3 DNA reads TGTGCCAGCACCCCGGGACAGAAGAACACTGAAGCTTTCTTT. This codes for CASTPGQKNTEAFF.